This TCR beta chain was sequenced for a study of blood T cell repertoires in COVID-19. Study-wide context: Some COVID-19 samples were acute and others convalescent; all came from the United States, Italy and Spain. T cells, B-cell-depleted T cells, or PBMCs supplied cDNA or gDNA.

Per the study methods: Estimation of nucleated cell counts was performed using reference gene primer amplification. Sequencing used immunoSEQ multiplex PCR; TCRdb keeps in-frame clones, though not all of them. V and J calls and clone size are copied from that table; D and trimming were computed from the DNA. The table lists tens of thousands of clones, roughly 80% of them singletons. V lost 6 bases, J lost 2 bases, and 5 bases lay in between. CDR1 and CDR2 (germline): SGHVS, FQNEAQ. This CDR3 is 11 amino acids long. Sequences were obtained from peripheral blood. The sequence was obtained from a human donor in a cohort sampled during active COVID-19. The genes are TRBV7-8 and TRBJ2-7, with D unclear. DNA of the CDR3: TGTGCCAGCAGTTCCGCCTACGAGCAGTACTTC. This codes for CASSSAYEQYF.